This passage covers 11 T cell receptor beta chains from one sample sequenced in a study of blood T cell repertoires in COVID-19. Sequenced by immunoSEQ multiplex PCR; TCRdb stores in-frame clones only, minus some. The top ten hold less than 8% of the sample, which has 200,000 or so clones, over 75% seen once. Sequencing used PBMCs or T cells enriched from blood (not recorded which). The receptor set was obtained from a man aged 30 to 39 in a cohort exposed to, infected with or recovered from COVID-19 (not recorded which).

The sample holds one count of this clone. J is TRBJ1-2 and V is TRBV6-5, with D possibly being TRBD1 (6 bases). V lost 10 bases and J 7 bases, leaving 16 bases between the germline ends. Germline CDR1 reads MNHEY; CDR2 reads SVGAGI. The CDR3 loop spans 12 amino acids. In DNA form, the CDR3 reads TGTGCCACCAGAGCGCCGACAGGTGGCTACACCTTC. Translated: CATRAPTGGYTF.

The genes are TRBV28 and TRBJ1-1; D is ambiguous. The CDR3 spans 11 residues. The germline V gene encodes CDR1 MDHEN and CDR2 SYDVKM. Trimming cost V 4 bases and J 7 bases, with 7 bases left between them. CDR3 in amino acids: CASSSVGEAFF. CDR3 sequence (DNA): TGTGCCAGCAGTTCTGTCGGTGAAGCTTTCTTT.

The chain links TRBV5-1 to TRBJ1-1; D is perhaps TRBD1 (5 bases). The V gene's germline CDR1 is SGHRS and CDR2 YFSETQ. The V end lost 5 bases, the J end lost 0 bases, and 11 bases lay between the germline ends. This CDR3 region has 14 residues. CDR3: CASRTSGLNTEAFF. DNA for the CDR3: TGCGCCAGCAGGACGTCAGGGCTGAACACTGAAGCTTTCTTT.

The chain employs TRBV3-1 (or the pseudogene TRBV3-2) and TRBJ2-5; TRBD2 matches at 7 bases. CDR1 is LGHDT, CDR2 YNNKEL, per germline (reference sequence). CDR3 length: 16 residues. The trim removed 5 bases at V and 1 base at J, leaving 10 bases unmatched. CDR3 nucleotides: TGTGCCAGCAGCTCCATCCAAGCGGGGACCCAAGAGACCCAGTACTTC. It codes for CASSSIQAGTQETQYF.

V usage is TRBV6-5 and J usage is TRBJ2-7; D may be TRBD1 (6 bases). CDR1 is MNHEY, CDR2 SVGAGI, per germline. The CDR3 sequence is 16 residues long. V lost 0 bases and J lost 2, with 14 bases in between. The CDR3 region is CASSYSLAGETYEQYF. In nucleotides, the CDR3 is TGTGCCAGCAGTTACTCTTTGGCAGGGGAGACCTACGAGCAGTACTTC.

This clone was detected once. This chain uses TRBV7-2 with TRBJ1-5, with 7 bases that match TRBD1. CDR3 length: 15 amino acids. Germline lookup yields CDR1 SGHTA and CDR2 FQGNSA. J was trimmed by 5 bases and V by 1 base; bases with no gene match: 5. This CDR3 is CASSLVPGGYQPQHF. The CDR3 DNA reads TGTGCCAGCAGCTTAGTCCCAGGGGGTTATCAGCCCCAGCATTTT.

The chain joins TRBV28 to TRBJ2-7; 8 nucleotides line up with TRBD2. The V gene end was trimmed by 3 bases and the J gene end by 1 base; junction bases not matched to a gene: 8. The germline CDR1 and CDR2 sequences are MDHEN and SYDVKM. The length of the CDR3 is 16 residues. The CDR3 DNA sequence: TGTGCCAGCAGTTTCGCTGACGGGACTAGGTCCTACGAGCAGTACTTC. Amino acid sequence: CASSFADGTRSYEQYF.

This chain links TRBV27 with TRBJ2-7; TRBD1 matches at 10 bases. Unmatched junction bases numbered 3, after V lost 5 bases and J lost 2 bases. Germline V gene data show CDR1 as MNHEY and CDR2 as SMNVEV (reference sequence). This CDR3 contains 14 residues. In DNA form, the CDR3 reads TGTGCCAGCAGTGGGGACAGGGGTGCCTACGAGCAGTACTTC. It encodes CASSGDRGAYEQYF.

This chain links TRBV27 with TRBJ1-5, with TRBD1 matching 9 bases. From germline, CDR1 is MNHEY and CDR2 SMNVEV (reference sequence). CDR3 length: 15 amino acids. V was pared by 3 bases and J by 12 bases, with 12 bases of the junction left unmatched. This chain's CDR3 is CASSLPGQGRELQHF. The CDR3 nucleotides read TGTGCCAGCAGTTTGCCGGGACAGGGCAGGGAGCTCCAGCATTTT.

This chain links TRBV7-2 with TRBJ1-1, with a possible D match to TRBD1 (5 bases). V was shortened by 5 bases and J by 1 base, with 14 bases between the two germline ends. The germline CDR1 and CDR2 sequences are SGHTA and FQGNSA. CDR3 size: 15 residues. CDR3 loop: CASSQGLLGNTEAFF. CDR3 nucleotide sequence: TGTGCCAGCAGCCAGGGTCTGCTTGGGAACACTGAAGCTTTCTTT.

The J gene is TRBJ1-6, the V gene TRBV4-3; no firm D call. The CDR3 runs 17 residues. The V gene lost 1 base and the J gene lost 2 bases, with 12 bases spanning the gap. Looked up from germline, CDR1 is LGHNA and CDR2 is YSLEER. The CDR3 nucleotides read TGCGCCAGCAGCCAAGGGGCTCGGGGTACCTATAATTCACCCCTCCACTTT. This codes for CASSQGARGTYNSPLHF.